These 5 T cell receptor beta chains were sequenced from one sample in a study of blood T cell repertoires in COVID-19. The repertoire was sequenced with immunoSEQ multiplex PCR; TCRdb's copy has only in-frame clones and lacks some. Of 55,000 to 65,000 clones detected, about 80% appear once; the ten largest clones hold around 3.8%. Sequencing used peripheral blood. The receptors originated from a woman of 80 years or more with acute or convalescent COVID-19.

CDR3 sequence: CASSLDRGFGTQYF. The DNA for the CDR3 is TGTGCCAGCAGCTTAGACAGGGGGTTCGGGACCCAGTACTTC. The chain recombines TRBV7-2 with TRBJ2-5, with 8 positions matching TRBD1. CDR1 is SGHTA and CDR2 is FQGNSA in the germline V gene. J lost 7 bases, V lost 1 base, and 5 bases had no gene match. This CDR3 has 14 residues.

The chain employs TRBV29-1 and TRBJ2-1; D may be TRBD2 (6 bases). This CDR3 is 11 amino acids long. Trimming left V 8 bases short and J 4 bases short, with 9 bases between. Germline assignment: CDR1 SQVTM and CDR2 ANQGSEA. The chain's CDR3 is CSSRGYNEQFF. The CDR3, as DNA: TGCAGCTCACGGGGGTACAATGAGCAGTTCTTC.

The CDR3 loop reads CAWKAGADRSSGNTIYF. The CDR3 bases are TGTGCCTGGAAGGCTGGGGCCGACAGGTCCTCTGGAAACACCATATATTTT. The chain joins TRBV30 to TRBJ1-3; maybe TRBD1 (6 bases). The germline gives CDR1 GTSNPN, CDR2 SVGIG (reference sequence). The CDR3 runs to 17 residues. Between the trimmed V and J ends, which lost 4 bases and 0 bases, there was a span of 19 bases.

This clone was observed a single time. This CDR3 reads CASSLSKLEGNEQFF. The CDR3, as DNA: TGTGCCAGCAGCTTGTCGAAGTTGGAGGGGAATGAGCAGTTCTTC. The chain carries TRBV5-6 and TRBJ2-1; perhaps TRBD2 as D (6 bases). Trimming took off 1 base at V and 7 bases at J, with 15 bases between the two ends. CDR1 is SGHDT, CDR2 YYEEEE, per germline. The CDR3 has 15 amino acids.

This clone was seen a few times. This sequence joins TRBV15 and TRBJ2-1; the D gene is possibly TRBD1 (5 bases). This CDR3 has 15 residues. With 0 bases removed from V and 10 bases from J, the gap between germline ends came to 16 bases. Germline CDR1 reads LNHNV; CDR2 reads YYDKDF (reference sequence). Here the CDR3 reads CATSRDLQALREQFF. The CDR3 DNA reads as TGTGCCACCAGCAGAGATCTACAGGCCCTTCGGGAGCAGTTCTTC.